Given below is one TCR beta chain in context. These data are taken from a study of PD-1 blockade in classical Hodgkin lymphoma. With no exception, relapse followed autologous stem cell transplantation in all patients, and brentuximab vedotin exposure varied. The CDR3 is 14 amino acids. V was clipped by 5 bases and J by 5 bases; unmatched bases: 8. Germline V gene lookup returns CDR1 LNHDA and CDR2 SQIVND (reference sequence). Sequenced by immunoSEQ multiplex PCR; TCRdb stores in-frame clones only, minus some. The sample lists tens of thousands of clones, 80% to 90% occurring once. V gene TRBV19 combines with J gene TRBJ1-2; 7 bases fit TRBD1. The material was peripheral blood mononuclear cells (PBMCs), obtained at baseline. The receptor's source is a human donor with classical Hodgkin lymphoma. The CDR3 loop is CASSLQGSGYGYTF. In nucleotides, the CDR3 is TGTGCCAGTAGTTTACAGGGGAGTGGGTATGGCTACACCTTC.